The 8 T cell receptor beta chains below all came from one sample that was sequenced in a study of metastatic and nonmetastatic thyroid tumors. All patients reached thyroid surgery having received no treatment beforehand. TCRdb recomputed clones from the PCR reads via MiXCR. The table includes about 9,900 clones, approximately 11% detected once. Sequencing used tumor tissue. The receptors come from a female donor with papillary thyroid cancer or a benign thyroid nodule (not recorded which). Some clones in this sample may be carry-over from other donors' samples.

This chain uses TRBV15 with TRBJ1-1, with 12 bases matching TRBD1. V shed 4 bases and J 5 bases; nucleotides not matched to a gene: 5. Germline CDR1 LNHNV, CDR2 YYDKDF (reference sequence). The CDR3 runs to 15 residues. CDR3 nucleotide sequence: TGTGCCACCAGCACGGGACAGGGGGCAGGGACTGAAGCTTTCTTT. Translating gives CATSTGQGAGTEAFF.

This clone was recorded many times. The chain is built from TRBV28 and TRBJ2-1; 7 nucleotides match TRBD2. The CDR3 runs to 15 residues. CDR1 is MDHEN, CDR2 SYDVKM, per germline. J gave up 5 bases and V 7 bases, and 11 bases lay outside the gene matches. CDR3: CASTSGGPRNNEQFF. The DNA of the CDR3 is TGTGCCAGCACATCGGGAGGACCCCGTAACAATGAGCAGTTCTTC.

This clone was seen only a few times. At one end, the junction sequence differs from germline, possibly due to a read error. This chain joins TRBV28 and TRBJ2-5; 11 bases are a match to TRBD2. Germline V gene lookup returns CDR1 MDHEN and CDR2 SYDVKM. The CDR3 is 16 residues long. The CDR3 bases are TGTGTCAGCAGTTTGATTAGCGGGGGGGCCTGGGAGACCCAGTACTTC. Its translation: CVSSLISGGAWETQYF.

This clone was found a few times. Its ends do not fully match the called genes, so a read error is possible. The chain links TRBV5-1 to TRBJ2-3; 7 positions match TRBD2. This CDR3 is built from 15 residues. Germline loops: CDR1 SGHRS, CDR2 YFSETQ. The CDR3 sequence is CASSRTSGEVNTQYF. The CDR3 DNA follows: TGCGCCAGCAGCCGAACAAGCGGGGAGGTAAATACTCAGTATTTT. The full variable domain, in which reference TRBV5-1 and TRBJ2-3 provide the parts outside the CDR3, is KAGVTQTPRYLIKTRGQQVTLSCSPISGHRSVSWYQQTPGQGLQFLFEYFSETQRNKGNFPGRFSGRQFSNSRSEMNVSTLELGDSALYLCASSRTSGEVNTQYFGPGTRLTVL.

This clone is medium-sized. V is TRBV28 and J is TRBJ1-5; D is uncertain. V lost 8 bases, J lost 7 bases, and 24 bases lay in between. CDR1 is MDHEN, CDR2 SYDVKM, per germline. CDR3 length: 16 amino acids. The CDR3 region is CASARTLVQGKQPQHF. In nucleotides, the CDR3 is TGTGCCAGCGCTCGGACTTTGGTACAAGGAAAGCAGCCCCAGCATTTT.

In its sample, this clone was seen many times. This chain links TRBV4-1 with TRBJ2-7; 9 bases are a match to TRBD1. CDR3 length equals 15 residues. From germline, CDR1 is MGHRA and CDR2 YSYEKL. With V trimmed by 5 bases and J by 2 bases, 7 bases remained unmatched. CDR3 residues: CASSDRDREPYEQYF. Here the CDR3 DNA reads TGCGCCAGCAGCGACCGGGACAGGGAACCCTACGAGCAGTACTTC.

A note on this clone: The junction differs from germline at one of its ends, possibly a read error. This chain uses TRBV28 with TRBJ1-2; D remains ambiguous. The CDR3 contains 17 residues. Germline V gives CDR1 MDHEN, CDR2 SYDVKM. In DNA form, the CDR3 reads TGTGCCATCAGTCCTCGAGGTGTACTGCTCCTATACTATGGCTACGCCTTC. This encodes CAISPRGVLLLYYGYAF.

This clone is judged medium-sized. The rearrangement links TRBV12-3 or TRBV12-4 to TRBJ1-3, with D hard to call. This CDR3 is 14 amino acids long. Trimming removed 0 bases at V and 2 bases at J, with 5 bases between. CDR3 DNA: TGTGCCAGCAGTTTAGCAGGAGCTGGAAACACCATATATTTT. It codes for CASSLAGAGNTIYF.